This entry lists 8 T cell receptor beta chains sequenced from one sample in a study of lymphopenia after photon versus proton radiotherapy (dated 2019 in TCRdb). The library was prepared using the immunoSEQ multiplex PCR assay. TCRdb took over this immuneACCESS table, retaining in-frame rearrangements with V and J assigned. Such tables are incomplete; in checked studies, under half of the missing clones stem from an unresolved V gene, and the remainder is unexplained. This sample has about 24,000 clones in its table, and 80% to 85% of those were observed once. The leading ten clones occupy over 20% of the sample. Sequenced here: peripheral blood, sampled from a patient treated with proton-based radiotherapy. Receptors were obtained from a woman aged 70-85 years with pancreatic cancer.

The chain carries TRBV6-6 and TRBJ2-7, with TRBD2 identical over 11 bases. The V segment lost 4 bases and the J segment 3 bases; nucleotides outside the gene matches: 8. The CDR3 runs 16 residues. In germline, CDR1 is MNHNY, CDR2 SVGAGI (reference sequence). In DNA, the CDR3 is TGTGCCAGCAGTTCCCTAACTAGCGGGAGAGGCTACGAGCAGTACTTC. This codes for CASSSLTSGRGYEQYF.

The J gene is TRBJ2-7, the V gene TRBV5-1; no definite D call. Germline CDR1 reads SGHRS; CDR2 reads YFSETQ. The CDR3 extends over 13 amino acids. The V end lost 0 bases, the J end lost 2 bases, and 6 bases lay between the germline ends. The DNA for the CDR3 is TGCGCCAGCAGCTTGGAACAGACCTACGAGCAGTACTTC. Encoded protein: CASSLEQTYEQYF.

The rearrangement uses TRBV6-5 and TRBJ2-7; TRBD2 matches at 11 bases. Per the germline V gene, CDR1 is MNHEY and CDR2 is SVGAGI. There are 13 residues in the CDR3. J was trimmed by 12 bases and V by 5 bases; bases with no gene match: 9. This CDR3 reads CASSPGLAVALYF. The CDR3 DNA reads as TGTGCCAGCAGTCCGGGACTAGCGGTTGCGTTGTACTTC.

The V gene is TRBV15, the J gene TRBJ1-6; D unclear. The CDR3 totals 13 residues. The V and J ends lost 3 bases and 14 bases respectively, with 14 bases between them. Germline V gene lookup returns CDR1 LNHNV and CDR2 YYDKDF (reference sequence). As DNA, the CDR3 is TGTGCCACCAGCAGGGAGTCGGCGAAGACCCTCCACTTT. Its translation: CATSRESAKTLHF.

This clone was counted only a few times. The chain has TRBV28 and TRBJ1-6; TRBD1 is a possible D gene (6 bases). Trimming stripped 1 base from V and 8 bases from J, with 9 bases between. Germline CDR1 is MDHEN and CDR2 is SYDVKM. The CDR3 sequence is 14 residues long. CDR3 nucleotide sequence: TGTGCCAGCAGTTTATCCACAGGGCATTCACCCCTCCACTTT. This translates into CASSLSTGHSPLHF.

The rearrangement links TRBV4-1 to TRBJ2-1, with TRBD2 identical over 12 bases. The germline V gene encodes CDR1 MGHRA and CDR2 YSYEKL. The CDR3 extends over 17 amino acids. With V trimmed by 1 base and J by 4 bases, 5 bases remained unmatched. In nucleotides, the CDR3 is TGCGCCAGCAGCCAAGCCAGGGGGACTAGCGGGTACAATGAGCAGTTCTTC. Translation: CASSQARGTSGYNEQFF.

The chain employs TRBV20-1 and TRBJ2-1; the D is unclear. The V end lost 3 bases, the J end lost 7 bases, and 4 bases lay between the germline ends. The CDR3 has 10 amino acids. In germline, CDR1 is DFQATT, CDR2 SNEGSKA (reference sequence). Here the CDR3 reads CSASMNEQFF. CDR3 bases: TGCAGTGCTAGTATGAATGAGCAGTTCTTC.

The CDR3 loop reads CASSVTSGRANEQFF. CDR3 in DNA: TGTGCCAGTAGTGTGACTAGCGGGAGGGCTAATGAGCAGTTCTTC. This chain connects TRBV19 to TRBJ2-1, with TRBD2 matching 14 bases. J was trimmed by 7 bases and V by 5 bases; bases with no gene match: 4. CDR1 and CDR2 (germline): LNHDA, SQIVND (reference sequence). CDR3 length equals 15 residues.